This is a list of T cell receptor beta chains from one sample in a study of regulatory T cells in long-lasting Graves disease. MiXCR, applied by TCRdb to the multiplex PCR reads, yields one record per CDR3 protein. The table includes about 400,000 distinct CDR3 sequences, around 21% detected once. Sequenced material: peripheral blood mononuclear cells (PBMCs), taken when the disease was refractory, from a patient treated with antithyroid drugs. The receptors originated from a female donor with Graves disease. CDR3s include the opening cysteine and the closing phenylalanine or tryptophan. Each record gives: J gene, D gene, CDR3 length, clone size, V gene, CDR3 protein, CDR3 DNA. D genes are given only for firm matches. Size is omitted from some rows. Given values are once, few, many or a class for expanded clones.

TRBJ2-5 TRBD1 15 . TRBV10-1 CASSRRQGARETQYF TGCGCCAGCAGCCGAAGACAGGGGGCTCGAGAGACCCAGTACTTC
TRBJ2-2 TRBD2 14 . TRBV6-1 CASTHSGRAGELFF TGTGCCAGCACCCATAGCGGGAGGGCCGGGGAGCTGTTTTTT
TRBJ1-5 . 14 few TRBV12-3/TRBV12-4 CASSAGPGGQPQHF TGTGCCAGCAGTGCGGGACCGGGAGGTCAGCCCCAGCATTTT
TRBJ2-7 . 13 . TRBV19 CASSFRVPDEQYF TGTGCCAGTAGCTTCAGGGTCCCCGACGAGCAGTACTTC
TRBJ2-7 TRBD1 15 . TRBV25-1 CASSGGGFHPYEQYF TGTGCCAGCAGTGGAGGGGGCTTCCACCCGTACGAGCAGTACTTC
TRBJ1-2 TRBD1 18 many TRBV11-2 CASSNPGTGGAFDYGYTF TGTGCCAGCAGCAATCCCGGGACAGGGGGCGCGTTCGACTATGGCTACACCTTC
TRBJ2-5 . 14 many TRBV11-2 CASSLDYSKETQYF TGTGCCAGCAGCTTGGACTATTCGAAAGAGACCCAGTACTTC
TRBJ1-5 . 15 many TRBV12-3/TRBV12-4 CASNKEALSNQPQHF TGTGCCAGCAACAAGGAAGCTCTTAGCAATCAGCCCCAGCATTTT
TRBJ2-2 . 16 few TRBV6-1 CASSLGGQGRSGELFF TGTGCCAGCAGCCTCGGGGGGCAGGGGAGATCCGGGGAGCTGTTTTTT
TRBJ2-6 . 15 many TRBV7-2 CASSPRLPGANVLTF TGTGCCAGCAGCCCAAGGCTCCCTGGGGCCAACGTCCTGACTTTC
TRBJ2-5 . 16 . TRBV11-2 CASIGPMASGQETQYF TGTGCCAGCATCGGGCCGATGGCCTCGGGCCAAGAGACCCAGTACTTC
TRBJ2-7 . 13 many TRBV28 CASSREGDYEQYF TGTGCCAGCAGTAGAGAAGGGGACTACGAGCAGTACTTC
TRBJ1-4 TRBD1 15 many TRBV5-5 CASSLSGGADEKLFF TGTGCCAGCAGCTTATCAGGGGGCGCGGACGAAAAACTGTTTTTT
TRBJ1-1 TRBD1 13 many TRBV12-3/TRBV12-4 CASSLRDSTEAFF TGTGCCAGCAGCCTAAGGGACAGCACTGAAGCTTTCTTT
TRBJ2-5 . 14 many TRBV11-2 CASSTNRVGETQYF TGTGCCAGCAGCACCAACAGGGTGGGTGAGACCCAGTACTTC
TRBJ1-5 . 14 . TRBV2 CASSELSFNQPQHF TGTGCCAGCAGTGAACTCAGCTTCAATCAGCCCCAGCATTTT
TRBJ1-2 TRBD1 14 many TRBV7-8 CASSLVAGGYGYTF TGTGCCAGCAGCTTAGTTGCAGGGGGCTATGGCTACACCTTC
TRBJ1-1 . 15 many TRBV6-5 CASSYNSGLFTEAFF TGTGCCAGCAGTTACAATTCTGGGTTGTTCACTGAAGCTTTCTTT
TRBJ1-2 . 15 many TRBV7-2 CASSMRGGRGSGYTF TGTGCCAGCAGCATGCGAGGGGGGAGGGGTTCCGGCTACACCTTC
TRBJ1-1 . 14 . TRBV27 CASSFSQMNTEAFF TGTGCCAGCAGTTTTTCCCAGATGAACACTGAAGCTTTCTTT
TRBJ2-4 . 14 few TRBV7-9 CASRPGRFEDIQYF TGTGCCAGCAGGCCAGGGAGGTTCGAGGACATTCAGTACTTC
TRBJ2-2 . 13 many TRBV2 CASSDGLTGELFF TGTGCCAGCAGTGATGGCCTAACCGGGGAGCTGTTTTTT
TRBJ2-1 TRBD2 18 few TRBV19 CASSTFLIAGGPWNEQFF TGTGCCAGTAGTACTTTTTTAATAGCGGGAGGGCCTTGGAATGAGCAGTTCTTC
TRBJ2-6 . 14 many TRBV12-3/TRBV12-4 CASSLVSGANVLTF TGTGCCAGCAGCTTAGTTTCAGGGGCCAACGTCCTGACTTTC